This is a list of T cell receptor beta chains from one sample in a study of blood T cell repertoires in COVID-19. The table came from immunoSEQ multiplex PCR; TCRdb's copy has only in-frame clones and leaves some out. The sample yields approximately 140,000 clones, roughly 90% seen once. The sequencing sample was made of PBMCs or T cells enriched from blood (not recorded which). The receptors stem from a woman aged 25 to 39 with acute COVID-19. The CDR3 runs from the conserved cysteine through the conserved F or W. A D gene is named only where the DNA matches it firmly. Clone size is given for some rows only: seen once, a few or many times, or a class if the clone is expanded.

J gene: TRBJ1-3
V gene: TRBV27
D gene: -
clone size: -
CDR3 DNA: TGTGCCAGCAGAGAGGGCACCTCTGGAAACACCATATATTTT
CDR3 protein: CASREGTSGNTIYF

J gene: TRBJ1-2
V gene: TRBV2
D gene: -
clone size: -
CDR3 DNA: TGTGCCAGCAGTGACCAGGGCAGGGACTATGGCTACACCTTC
CDR3 protein: CASSDQGRDYGYTF

J gene: TRBJ1-1
V gene: TRBV30
D gene: -
clone size: -
CDR3 DNA: TGTGCCTGGAGTGTAATGGGGGGAAACACTGAAGCTTTCTTT
CDR3 protein: CAWSVMGGNTEAFF

J gene: TRBJ1-1
V gene: TRBV7-9
D gene: -
clone size: few
CDR3 DNA: TGTGCCAGCAGCTTGTACAGGGAAGAAGCTTTCTTT
CDR3 protein: CASSLYREEAFF

J gene: TRBJ1-5
V gene: TRBV19
D gene: -
clone size: -
CDR3 DNA: TGTGCCAGTAACGGGCAGGGGAATCAGCCCCAGCATTTT
CDR3 protein: CASNGQGNQPQHF

J gene: TRBJ1-4
V gene: TRBV28
D gene: -
clone size: -
CDR3 DNA: TGTGCCAGCAGTTCCACCGGACAGCCCAATGAAAAACTGTTTTTT
CDR3 protein: CASSSTGQPNEKLFF

J gene: TRBJ1-1
V gene: TRBV28
D gene: -
clone size: -
CDR3 DNA: TGTGCCAGCAGTTTCTCGGGGACTGAAGCTTTCTTT
CDR3 protein: CASSFSGTEAFF

J gene: TRBJ1-5
V gene: TRBV27
D gene: -
clone size: once
CDR3 DNA: TGTGCCAGCAGTTTCCCGGGTCAGCCCCAGCATTTT
CDR3 protein: CASSFPGQPQHF

J gene: TRBJ2-5
V gene: TRBV6-5
D gene: TRBD2
clone size: -
CDR3 DNA: TGTGCCAGCAGCAGCGGGGCTAGCGGAGAGACCCAGTACTTC
CDR3 protein: CASSSGASGETQYF

J gene: TRBJ2-1
V gene: TRBV28
D gene: TRBD2
clone size: -
CDR3 DNA: TGTGCCAGCAGTTTTATTGGTGAAGCGGGAGGATTTGAGCAGTTCTTC
CDR3 protein: CASSFIGEAGGFEQFF

J gene: TRBJ1-5
V gene: TRBV5-4
D gene: TRBD1
clone size: -
CDR3 DNA: TGTGCCAGCAGCGCCGACAGGGCCTCGCCCCAGCATTTT
CDR3 protein: CASSADRASPQHF

J gene: TRBJ1-5
V gene: TRBV6-2/TRBV6-3
D gene: -
clone size: -
CDR3 DNA: TGTGCCAGCAGTTACCGCAGGTTGGGTTCGGATCAGCCCCAGCATTTT
CDR3 protein: CASSYRRLGSDQPQHF

J gene: TRBJ1-2
V gene: TRBV7-2
D gene: -
clone size: -
CDR3 DNA: TGTGCCAGCAGCCACGCCGCGGAGTTGTATGGCTACACCTTC
CDR3 protein: CASSHAAELYGYTF

J gene: TRBJ2-1
V gene: TRBV29-1
D gene: -
clone size: few
CDR3 DNA: TGCAGCGTCGCCCTTTCCCGGGATCTATACAATGAGCAGTTCTTC
CDR3 protein: CSVALSRDLYNEQFF

J gene: TRBJ2-1
V gene: TRBV7-2
D gene: -
clone size: few
CDR3 DNA: TGTGCCAGCAGCTTAGGTACTTGGTGGAATGAGCAGTTCTTC
CDR3 protein: CASSLGTWWNEQFF

J gene: TRBJ2-1
V gene: TRBV19
D gene: TRBD2
clone size: -
CDR3 DNA: TGTGCCAGTACCCTGGGACTAGCGGGATACAATGAGCAGTTCTTC
CDR3 protein: CASTLGLAGYNEQFF

J gene: TRBJ2-7
V gene: TRBV7-9
D gene: -
clone size: once
CDR3 DNA: TGTGCCAGCAGCTTTATTTCCTACGAGCAGTACTTC
CDR3 protein: CASSFISYEQYF